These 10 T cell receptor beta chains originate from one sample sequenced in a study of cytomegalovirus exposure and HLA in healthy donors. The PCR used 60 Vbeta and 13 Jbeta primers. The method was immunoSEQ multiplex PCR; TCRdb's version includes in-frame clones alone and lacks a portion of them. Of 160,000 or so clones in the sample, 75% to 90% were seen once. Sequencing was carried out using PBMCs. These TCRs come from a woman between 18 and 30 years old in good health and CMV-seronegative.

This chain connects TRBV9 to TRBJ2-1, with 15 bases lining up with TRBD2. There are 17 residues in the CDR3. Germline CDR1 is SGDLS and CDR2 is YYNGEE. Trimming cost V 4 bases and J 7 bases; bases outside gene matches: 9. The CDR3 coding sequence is TGTGCCAGCAGCTCCGGACTAGCGGGGGGGCCGGGGAATGAGCAGTTCTTC. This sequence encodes CASSSGLAGGPGNEQFF.

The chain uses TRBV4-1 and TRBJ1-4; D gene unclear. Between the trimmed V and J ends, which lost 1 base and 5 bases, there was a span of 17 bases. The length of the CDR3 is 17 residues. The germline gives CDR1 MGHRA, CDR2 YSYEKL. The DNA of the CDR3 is TGCGCCAGCAGCCAAGTGGGCAATGGGCGCGTCAATGAAAAACTGTTTTTT. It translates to CASSQVGNGRVNEKLFF.

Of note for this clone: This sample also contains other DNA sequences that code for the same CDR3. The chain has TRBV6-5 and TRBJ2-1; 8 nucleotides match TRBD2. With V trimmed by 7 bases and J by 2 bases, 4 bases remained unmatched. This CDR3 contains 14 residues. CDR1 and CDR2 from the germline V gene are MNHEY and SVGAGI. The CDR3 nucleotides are TGTGCCAGCAAGCCGGGACTAGCCTACAATGAGCAGTTCTTC. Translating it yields CASKPGLAYNEQFF.

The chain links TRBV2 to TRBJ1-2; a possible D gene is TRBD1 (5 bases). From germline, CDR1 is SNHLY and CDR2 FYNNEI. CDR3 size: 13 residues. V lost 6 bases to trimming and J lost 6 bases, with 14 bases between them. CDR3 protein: CASSRGGGDGYTF. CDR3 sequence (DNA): TGTGCCAGCAGCCGTGGGGGAGGAGATGGCTACACCTTC.

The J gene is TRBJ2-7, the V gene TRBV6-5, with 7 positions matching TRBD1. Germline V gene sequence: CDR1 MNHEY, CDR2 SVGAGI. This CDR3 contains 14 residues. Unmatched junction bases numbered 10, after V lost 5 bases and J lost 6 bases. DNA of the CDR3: TGTGCCAGCAGTCCCGGACAGGCGGTAGGCGAGCAGTACTTC. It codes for CASSPGQAVGEQYF.

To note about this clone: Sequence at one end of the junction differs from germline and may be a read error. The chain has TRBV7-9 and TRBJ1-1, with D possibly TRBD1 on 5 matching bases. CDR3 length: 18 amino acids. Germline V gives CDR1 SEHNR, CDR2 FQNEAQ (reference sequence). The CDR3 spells CSSSLSGGTLARYTEAFF. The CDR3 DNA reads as TGTTCCAGCAGCTTGTCGGGGGGGACCCTCGCTCGCTACACTGAAGCTTTCTTT.

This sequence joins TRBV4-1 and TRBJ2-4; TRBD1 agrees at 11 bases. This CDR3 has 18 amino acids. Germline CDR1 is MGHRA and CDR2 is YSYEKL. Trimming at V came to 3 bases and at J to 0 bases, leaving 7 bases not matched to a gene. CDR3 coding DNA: TGCGCCAGCAGCCACACAAGGACAGGGGGCATAGCCAAAAACATTCAGTACTTC. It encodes CASSHTRTGGIAKNIQYF.

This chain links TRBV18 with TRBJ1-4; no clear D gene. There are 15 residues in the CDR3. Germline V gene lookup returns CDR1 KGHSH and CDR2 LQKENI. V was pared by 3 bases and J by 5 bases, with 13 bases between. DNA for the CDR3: TGTGCCAGCTCACCGCGGGTACGGGGAAATGAAAAACTGTTTTTT. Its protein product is CASSPRVRGNEKLFF.

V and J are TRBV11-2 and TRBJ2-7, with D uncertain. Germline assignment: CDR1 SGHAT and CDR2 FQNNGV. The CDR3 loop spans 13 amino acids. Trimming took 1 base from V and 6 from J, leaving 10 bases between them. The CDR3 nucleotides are TGTGCCAGCAGCTTAGTTTGGTGGAGCGAGCAGTACTTC. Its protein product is CASSLVWWSEQYF.

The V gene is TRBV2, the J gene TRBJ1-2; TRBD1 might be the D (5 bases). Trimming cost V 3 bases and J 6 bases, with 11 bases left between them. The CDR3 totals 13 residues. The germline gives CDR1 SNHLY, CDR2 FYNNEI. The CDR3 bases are TGTGCCAGCAGTGATGGAGGGGTAAATGGCTACACCTTC. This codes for CASSDGGVNGYTF.